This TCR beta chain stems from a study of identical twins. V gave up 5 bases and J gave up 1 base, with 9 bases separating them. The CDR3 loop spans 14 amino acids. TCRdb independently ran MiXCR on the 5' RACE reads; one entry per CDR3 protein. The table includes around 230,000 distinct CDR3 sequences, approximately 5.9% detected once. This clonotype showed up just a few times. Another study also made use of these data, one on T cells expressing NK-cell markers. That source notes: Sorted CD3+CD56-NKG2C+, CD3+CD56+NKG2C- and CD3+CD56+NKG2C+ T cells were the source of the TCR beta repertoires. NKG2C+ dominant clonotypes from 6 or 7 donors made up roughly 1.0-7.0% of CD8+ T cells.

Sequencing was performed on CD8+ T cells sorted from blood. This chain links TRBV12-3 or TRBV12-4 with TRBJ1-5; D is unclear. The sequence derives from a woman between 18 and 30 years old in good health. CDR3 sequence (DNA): TGTGCCAGCAGTCTACTTGACAGCAATCAGCCCCAGCATTTT. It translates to CASSLLDSNQPQHF.